This is a list of T cell receptor beta chains from one sample in a study of T cell responses to AZD1222 COVID-19 vaccine. The table came from immunoSEQ multiplex PCR; TCRdb's copy has only in-frame clones and leaves some out. The sample holds roughly 110,000 clones, about 89% seen once. The source material was peripheral blood, sampled on day 0 of AZD1222 vaccination. Source of these receptors: an adult in good health. CDR3s include the opening cysteine and the closing phenylalanine or tryptophan. Each record gives: clone size, V gene, D gene, J gene, CDR3 DNA, CDR3 protein. The D gene is left open where the match is weak. A row's size may be missing; if present it is once, few, many or a size class.

>.|TRBV5-1|.|TRBJ1-2
TGCGCCAGCAGCCTGGACACAGAGATTGATGGCTACACCTTC
CASSLDTEIDGYTF
>.|TRBV19|TRBD1|TRBJ2-2
TGTGCCAGTAGTATTCGACAGGGGGCGAACACCGGGGAGCTGTTTTTT
CASSIRQGANTGELFF
>.|TRBV6-2/TRBV6-3|.|TRBJ1-5
TGTGCCAGCAGTTACCTGGGGTTGAATCAGCCCCAGCATTTT
CASSYLGLNQPQHF
>once|TRBV5-4|.|TRBJ1-2
TGTGCCAGCAGCTTAGGGAAGGGTGGCTACACCTTC
CASSLGKGGYTF
>.|TRBV9|.|TRBJ1-5
TGTGCCAGCAGCGCCAGAAGGTGGGGGCAGGGCTTTGGTCAGCCCCAGCATTTT
CASSARRWGQGFGQPQHF
>.|TRBV7-2|.|TRBJ1-2
TGTGCCAGCAGCTTACTGCCGACTAACTATGGCTACACCTTC
CASSLLPTNYGYTF
>.|TRBV6-5|TRBD1|TRBJ1-4
TGTGCCGGAGGACAGGGGGCGGAAAAACTGTTTTTT
CAGGQGAEKLFF
>.|TRBV25-1|.|TRBJ2-7
TGTGCCATACATACAGGGAACGAGCAGTACTTC
CAIHTGNEQYF
>.|TRBV3-1/TRBV3-2|.|TRBJ1-2
TGTGCCAGCAGCCCGGACACTAACTATGGCTACACCTTC
CASSPDTNYGYTF
>.|TRBV4-2|TRBD1|TRBJ1-1
TGTGCCAGCAGCCAACCGACAGGGGCGAACACTGAAGCTTTCTTT
CASSQPTGANTEAFF
>.|TRBV19|TRBD2|TRBJ2-7
TGTGCCACCACCGCAAGCGGGGGGGCATACGAGCAGTACTTC
CATTASGGAYEQYF
>.|TRBV9|.|TRBJ2-2
TGTGCCAGCAGCGTAGAAACGGGTAGCAAGGCCGGGGAGCTGTTTTTT
CASSVETGSKAGELFF